These T cell receptor beta chains were read from a single sample in a study of CD8 T cells in ankylosing spondylitis. TCRdb itself ran the 5' RACE reads through MiXCR, one entry per CDR3 protein. The sample shows around 770,000 distinct CDR3 sequences, 10% to 15% of them seen only once. The specimen was blood, either unsorted or a sorted T cell fraction (not recorded which). The source is a male donor with ankylosing spondylitis. Each CDR3 is given with its conserved first and last residue.

length	V	CDR3
14	TRBV20-1	CSAYGTSDTDTQYF
16	TRBV5-1	CASSLEEQDNYNEQFF
14	TRBV6-5	CASSFVTGGYEQYF
14	TRBV7-2	CASSLRGGLEEQYF
15	TRBV20-1	CSARDQGQINQPQHF
12	TRBV6-2/TRBV6-3	CASSYRHTEAFF
13	TRBV4-3	CASSQGIADTQYF
15	TRBV4-3	CASSHQDSGTDTQYF
13	TRBV28	CASKKGVGYEQYF
17	TRBV12-3/TRBV12-4	CALSSRGTGSGANVLTF